This TCR beta chain was obtained from a study of OX40 agonist ivuxolimab in advanced cancers. Context from the whole study: Ivuxolimab was an agonistic, fully human IgG2 monoclonal antibody directed against OX40 (CD134), a costimulatory receptor. Intravenous ivuxolimab was administered to patients every 2 weeks at six dose levels: 0.01, 0.1, 0.3, 1.5, 3 and 10 mg/kg. Of the roughly 52 dose-escalation patients, hepatocellular carcinoma was present in about 20, melanoma in roughly 15, renal cell carcinoma in 9 and head and neck cancer in 9. In the dose-escalation cohort, around four fifths of patients were male, and the mean age was about 55 years, with a range of about 23 to 90. Patients were allowed to have had prior anti-PD-1, anti-PD-L1 or anti-CTLA-4 therapy, and approximately 40% of the dose-escalation patients had been treated with checkpoint inhibitors. Partial responses occurred in three dose-escalation patients, of whom one had hepatocellular carcinoma and two had cutaneous melanoma. The purpose of peripheral TCRbeta sequencing was to test whether ivuxolimab changed TCR sequence diversity and led to clonal T-cell expansion. The paper reports the monotherapy dose-escalation portion (N of about 56 patients) of the phase I ivuxolimab trial. Summary of the overall study and its limitations: The antigen specificity of the clonally expanded peripheral T cells was not determined. Clonal expansion of both CD4+ and CD8+ blood T cells was observed from baseline to week 6 at doses 0.1 to 3.0 mg/kg. In the 0.1-3.0 mg/kg groups, partial responders had among the lowest normalized peripheral clonal expansion, particularly in CD8+ T cells. Low levels of normalized T-cell clonal expansion were also seen in some patients who did not respond. After ivuxolimab, CD8+ T cells had more expanded clones than CD4+ T cells on average.

Comments on this clone: It has no known antigen specificity. Per-base quality was not reported, and no clone a single base away is much larger than it.

Here V drops 4 bases and J drops 8 bases, and the junction holds 12 bases not matched to any gene. Including cysteine and phenylalanine, the CDR3 has 15 amino acids. Only CDR3 DNA is held: 45 bases, read in frame from base 1. The germline V gene yields MDHEN for CDR1 and SYDVKM for CDR2. Genomic DNA was isolated from the sorted cells so that the TCRbeta CDR3 region could be sequenced. TCRbeta CDR3 regions were sequenced using the immunoSEQ Assay. TCRdb took this table from immuneACCESS and kept in-frame rearrangements with V and J called. Such tables lack part of the clones; where checked against another copy, unresolved V genes explain under half of the gap, and the rest is unexplained. The sample table contains roughly 87,000 clones; only one count was recorded for roughly 93% of them. The ten largest clones add up to 0.6% to 0.8% of the sample. The trial excluded patients who had a history of autoimmune disease or were on systemic immunosuppression. Peripheral blood for TCR sequencing was collected from all dose cohorts at baseline, on cycle 4 day 1, and on cycle 7 day 1. Samples were obtained from an open-label, multicenter, first-in-human phase I dose-escalation trial of ivuxolimab. The trial enrolled adults with locally advanced or metastatic head and neck squamous cell, hepatocellular, melanoma or renal cell carcinoma. Before TCR sequencing, CD4+ and CD8+ T cells were separately sorted from peripheral blood.

This sequence uses TRBV28 and TRBJ1-2, and 8 junctional nucleotides match TRBD1. The sample was CD4+ or CD8+ T cells sorted from blood, taken in a trial of the OX40 agonist ivuxolimab. The receptor comes from an adult with an advanced solid tumor such as melanoma, head and neck, liver or kidney cancer. The nucleotide sequence reads as follows: TGTGCCAGCAGTTCCCCCGGACAGGGAGGGGTCGGCTACACCTTC. Its translation reads: CASSSPGQGGVGYTF.